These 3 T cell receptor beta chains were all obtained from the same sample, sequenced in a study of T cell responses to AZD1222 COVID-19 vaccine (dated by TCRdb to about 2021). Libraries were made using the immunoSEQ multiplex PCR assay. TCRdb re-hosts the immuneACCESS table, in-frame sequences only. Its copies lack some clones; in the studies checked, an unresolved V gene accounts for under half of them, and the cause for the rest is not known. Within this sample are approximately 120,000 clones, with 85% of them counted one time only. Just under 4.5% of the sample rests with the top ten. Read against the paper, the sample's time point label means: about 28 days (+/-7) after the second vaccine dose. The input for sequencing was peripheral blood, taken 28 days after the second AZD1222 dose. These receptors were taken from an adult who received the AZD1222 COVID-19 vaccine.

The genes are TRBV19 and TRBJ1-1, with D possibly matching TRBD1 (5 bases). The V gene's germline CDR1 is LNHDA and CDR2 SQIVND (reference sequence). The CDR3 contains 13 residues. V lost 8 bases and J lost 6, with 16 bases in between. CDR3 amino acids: CASVRGTGAEAFF. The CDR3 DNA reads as TGTGCCAGTGTAAGGGGTACCGGTGCTGAAGCTTTCTTT.

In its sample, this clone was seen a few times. CDR3 in amino acids: CASSSFPEGARSGANVLTF. In DNA, the CDR3 is TGCGCCAGCAGCTCCTTCCCCGAGGGGGCGAGGTCTGGGGCCAACGTCCTGACTTTC. The chain has TRBV5-1 and TRBJ2-6, with 7 bases identical to TRBD1. Trimming removed 3 bases from V and 1 base from J; junction bases left unmatched: 13. CDR1 and CDR2 (germline): SGHRS, YFSETQ. This CDR3 spans 19 amino acids.

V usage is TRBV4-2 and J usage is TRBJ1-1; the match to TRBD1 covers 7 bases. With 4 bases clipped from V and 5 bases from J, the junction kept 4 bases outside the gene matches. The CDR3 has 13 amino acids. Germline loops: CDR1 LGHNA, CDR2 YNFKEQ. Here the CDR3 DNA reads TGTGCCAGCAGCCTACAGGGGTTTACTGAAGCTTTCTTT. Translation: CASSLQGFTEAFF.